The 20 T cell receptor beta chains reported below all come from one sample, sequenced in a study of cytomegalovirus exposure and HLA in healthy donors. Only in-frame clones appear in the TCRdb table, and some are missing; sequencing was by immunoSEQ multiplex PCR. The sample yields roughly 150,000 clones, 70% to 90% seen once. The sequencing sample was made of PBMCs. These receptors all come from a woman younger than 45 in good health and CMV-seronegative.

The chain carries TRBV5-6 and TRBJ1-4; D is unresolved. Trimming took 0 bases from V and 4 from J, leaving 10 bases between them. The CDR3 is made up of 15 amino acids. CDR1 is SGHDT and CDR2 is YYEEEE in the germline V gene. The CDR3 nucleotides read TGTGCCAGCAGCTTGGGTCTACCGAGTAATGAAAAACTGTTTTTT. Translating gives CASSLGLPSNEKLFF. The whole variable domain, filled in from reference TRBV5-6 and TRBJ1-4, reads DAGVTQSPTHLIKTRGQQVTLRCSPKSGHDTVSWYQQALGQGPQFIFQYYEEEERQRGNFPDRFSGHQFPNYSSELNVNALLLGDSALYLCASSLGLPSNEKLFFGSGTQLSVL.

This chain uses TRBV27 with TRBJ1-1, with D perhaps matching TRBD1 (5 bases). Deletions cut 6 bases from V and 4 bases from J, with 12 bases between. Per germline, CDR1 MNHEY and CDR2 SMNVEV (reference sequence). This CDR3 contains 13 residues. CDR3 sequence reads: CASRLRGTTEAFF. CDR3 nucleotides: TGTGCCAGCAGACTCCGGGGGACCACTGAAGCTTTCTTT.

The chain joins TRBV6-6 to TRBJ1-1, with a weak D call TRBD1 (5 bases). Trimming removed 2 bases at V and 1 base at J, with 11 bases between. The CDR3 has 15 amino acids. The germline V gene has CDR1 MNHNY and CDR2 SVGAGI (reference sequence). DNA of the CDR3: TGTGCCAGCAGTTACCCAGGACACGAGAACACTGAAGCTTTCTTT. Protein product: CASSYPGHENTEAFF.

V is TRBV5-6 and J is TRBJ2-7; unclear D gene. V lost 4 bases and J lost 4, with 9 bases in between. CDR1 and CDR2 from the germline V gene are SGHDT and YYEEEE. The CDR3 is 12 residues long. CDR3 region: CASSPQDYEQYF. The CDR3 region has the DNA TGTGCCAGCAGCCCGCAGGATTACGAGCAGTACTTC.

The chain uses TRBV30 and TRBJ2-1, with 10 bases matching TRBD2. J was trimmed by 9 bases and V by 2 bases; bases with no gene match: 4. Germline CDR1 and CDR2: GTSNPN and SVGIG (reference sequence). CDR3 size: 13 residues. Here the CDR3 reads CAWSFSSGSEQFF. The DNA of the CDR3 is TGTGCCTGGAGTTTTTCTAGCGGGAGTGAGCAGTTCTTC.

The chain links TRBV5-1 to TRBJ1-1; D is uncertain. The CDR3 has 14 residues. CDR1 is SGHRS, CDR2 YFSETQ, per germline. The V and J ends lost 4 bases and 2 bases respectively, with 12 bases between them. The CDR3 loop reads CASSPGRTNTEAFF. The CDR3 DNA reads as TGCGCCAGCAGCCCAGGACGGACTAACACTGAAGCTTTCTTT.

The chain joins TRBV9 to TRBJ2-1, with TRBD2 matching 12 bases. V lost 8 bases and J lost 4; bases outside the gene matches: 1. CDR1 and CDR2 from the germline V gene are SGDLS and YYNGEE. This CDR3 region has 13 residues. CDR3 in DNA: TGTGCCAGTGGACTAGCGGGATACAATGAGCAGTTCTTC. Translated, it gives CASGLAGYNEQFF.

The chain couples TRBV10-3 to TRBJ1-2, with D perhaps matching TRBD1 (5 bases). The CDR3 is 12 amino acids. Trimming took off 2 bases at V and 5 bases at J, with 6 bases between the two ends. The germline CDR1 and CDR2 sequences are ENHRY and SYGVKD. The CDR3 nucleotides are TGTGCCATCAGTGAGGGGGGGTATGGCTACACCTTC. As protein: CAISEGGYGYTF.

Turning to this clone: Other nucleotide sequences from this sample produce the same CDR3. The chain couples TRBV18 to TRBJ1-1, with D hard to call. The CDR3 totals 13 residues. Germline V gene lookup returns CDR1 KGHSH and CDR2 LQKENI. V was pared by 2 bases and J by 1 base, with 5 bases between. CDR3 residues: CASSPGWNTEAFF. The CDR3 DNA follows: TGTGCCAGCTCACCAGGGTGGAACACTGAAGCTTTCTTT. Supplemented by reference TRBV18 and TRBJ1-1, the full variable domain reads NAGVMQNPRHLVRRRGQEARLRCSPMKGHSHVYWYRQLPEEGLKFMVYLQKENIIDESGMPKERFSAEFPKEGPSILRIQQVVRGDSAAYFCASSPGWNTEAFFGQGTRLTVV.

The chain uses TRBV7-2 and TRBJ1-2, with a tentative D call TRBD1 (6 bases). Germline V gene lookup returns CDR1 SGHTA and CDR2 FQGNSA. There are 17 residues in the CDR3. V was trimmed by 5 bases and J by 4 bases, leaving 23 bases between them. CDR3 coding DNA: TGTGCCAGCAGCCCAGGGCAGGGGCGCCCCCTTAGCTATGGCTACACCTTC. Protein: CASSPGQGRPLSYGYTF.

V is TRBV27 and J is TRBJ1-5; D gene ambiguous. The ends were cut back, 2 bases at V and 3 bases at J, with 8 bases in the middle. Germline V gene sequence: CDR1 MNHEY, CDR2 SMNVEV (reference sequence). The CDR3 covers 14 residues. CDR3: CASSLVGVNQPQHF. CDR3 in DNA: TGTGCCAGCAGTTTAGTTGGCGTCAATCAGCCCCAGCATTTT.

Here the CDR3 DNA reads TGTGCCACCAGCAGAGATGAGGGACAGCCCCAGCATTTT. Translation gives CATSRDEGQPQHF. The rearrangement links TRBV15 to TRBJ1-5; D unresolved. Germline V gene data show CDR1 as LNHNV and CDR2 as YYDKDF (reference sequence). The CDR3 has 13 residues. The V gene lost 0 bases and the J gene lost 7 bases, with 7 bases spanning the gap.

The chain's CDR3 is CASSVALFWDSHNEQFF. In DNA, the CDR3 is TGTGCCAGCAGTGTCGCGTTATTTTGGGATTCTCACAATGAGCAGTTCTTC. The chain combines TRBV6-4 with TRBJ2-1; no definite D call. In germline, CDR1 is MRHNA, CDR2 SNTAGT. V shed 4 bases and J shed 5 bases, with 21 bases lying between them. The CDR3 sequence is 17 residues long.

This clone was seen only a few times. The rearrangement joins TRBV28 to TRBJ1-2; perhaps TRBD1 as D (5 bases). There are 17 residues in the CDR3. V was cut by 7 bases and J by 4 bases, with 25 bases left in between. Germline CDR1 and CDR2: MDHEN and SYDVKM. CDR3 sequence (DNA): TGTGCCAGCAACTCGGGACGACGCAGAAATCCTAGCTATGGCTACACCTTC. This translates into CASNSGRRRNPSYGYTF.

V is TRBV2 and J is TRBJ2-1, with 12 bases identical to TRBD2. V gave up 5 bases and J gave up 5 bases; unmatched junction bases: 4. CDR1 is SNHLY and CDR2 is FYNNEI in the germline V gene. The CDR3 loop spans 15 amino acids. The CDR3 spells CASSRTSGVNNEQFF. The CDR3 DNA reads as TGTGCCAGCAGTCGGACTAGCGGGGTTAACAATGAGCAGTTCTTC.

V usage is TRBV4-3 and J usage is TRBJ1-1; 7 bases fit TRBD1. Germline CDR1 LGHNA, CDR2 YSLEER. The CDR3 runs to 15 residues. The trim removed 2 bases at V and 10 bases at J, leaving 13 bases unmatched. The CDR3: CASSQQHRGTTGAFF. The CDR3 DNA reads as TGCGCCAGCAGCCAACAACACAGGGGTACAACGGGAGCTTTCTTT.

The rearrangement uses TRBV5-1 and TRBJ2-3, with 14 bases identical to TRBD2. The J segment lost 4 bases and the V segment lost 0 bases, leaving 13 bases of the junction unmatched. Per germline, CDR1 SGHRS and CDR2 YFSETQ. This CDR3 has 20 amino acids. CDR3 in amino acids: CASSLEPGLAGALVADTQYF. The CDR3 DNA reads TGCGCCAGCAGCTTGGAACCGGGACTAGCGGGAGCTCTGGTCGCAGATACGCAGTATTTT.

The rearrangement uses TRBV9 and TRBJ2-2; D not certain. The CDR3 length is 12 residues. Germline V gene lookup returns CDR1 SGDLS and CDR2 YYNGEE. Trimming pared 3 bases from V and 6 bases from J, leaving 6 bases between. The CDR3 coding sequence is TGTGCCAGCAGCGCTTCCCCCGGGGAGCTGTTTTTT. Translation gives CASSASPGELFF.

The rearrangement uses TRBV27 and TRBJ1-5, with D tentatively TRBD1 (5 bases). The CDR3 runs 16 residues. V was pared by 8 bases and J by 2 bases, with 19 bases between. Germline V lookup: CDR1 MNHEY, CDR2 SMNVEV (reference sequence). The CDR3 DNA follows: TGTGCCAGCGGGCCACCGCGGGGGGTCGGCAATCAGCCCCAGCATTTT. Its protein is CASGPPRGVGNQPQHF.

This chain links TRBV4-2 with TRBJ2-1; D uncertain. The CDR3 is 16 amino acids. The germline V gene encodes CDR1 LGHNA and CDR2 YNFKEQ. Deletions cut 0 bases from V and 5 bases from J, with 14 bases between. The CDR3 region has the DNA TGTGCCAGCAGCCAAGATGGATCATCGGAGAACAATGAGCAGTTCTTC. Translated: CASSQDGSSENNEQFF.